This entry lists 25 T cell receptor beta chains sequenced from one sample in a study of spatial heterogeneity in lung cancer (dated by TCRdb to between 2018 and 2021). Results the study describes overall, beyond this receptor: A correlation was observed between the number of expanded intratumoral alpha and beta TCRs and the tumor nonsynonymous mutation count.

The receptor library was made with 5' RACE. For sequencing, a NextSeq 500 was employed. TCRdb trimmed public reads at Q25 via fastp, called clones via MiXCR and kept in-frame beta chains. Rows are unified per CDR3 protein, each entry keeping the most common DNA and genes. Recorded for this sample are 9,000 to 10,000 distinct CDR3 sequences; about 6% of them occurred a single time. Clones ranked in the top ten supply roughly 7% of the sample. The intended sense of this specimen's time point label: sample taken at primary tumor resection. Which antigens these TCRs recognize remains unknown. The sequences come from lung tumor tissue, collected at surgery. All receptors derive from a female donor with early-stage non-small cell lung cancer.

About this clonotype itself: This sequence may be a read error, since a much larger clone differs from it by one base. V and J are TRBV5-1 and TRBJ2-1; D is possibly TRBD1 (6 bases). Germline CDR1 is SGHRS and CDR2 is YFSETQ. The CDR3 contains 11 residues. Trimming cost V 4 bases and J 13 bases, with 12 bases left between them. The CDR3 region is CASSTAQGQFF. The CDR3 region has the DNA TGCGCCAGCAGCACAGCACAGGGCCAGTTCTTC.

This clonotype is labeled medium-sized. The gene calls are TRBV29-1 and TRBJ2-3, with D possibly being TRBD2 (5 bases). V gave up 6 bases and J gave up 4 bases, with 11 bases separating them. The germline gives CDR1 SQVTM, CDR2 ANQGSEA. The CDR3 has 12 residues. CDR3 coding DNA: TGCAGCGTCGGACTTGGCCCAGATACGCAGTATTTT. It yields the protein CSVGLGPDTQYF.

This chain connects TRBV23-1 to TRBJ2-3; no reliable D call. TRBV23-1 is flagged as an ORF with uncertain function. The CDR3 extends over 15 amino acids. V was cut by 0 bases and J by 0 bases, with 7 bases left in between. The CDR3 loop is CASSQSGRSTDTQYF. The CDR3 DNA is TGCGCCAGCAGTCAATCAGGACGGAGCACAGATACGCAGTATTTT.

The table lists this clonotype with many counts. The DNA for the CDR3 is TGCGCCAGCAGCCAGGGAAACTCCTACAATGAGCAGTTCTTC. Translated: CASSQGNSYNEQFF. The rearrangement uses TRBV5-1 and TRBJ2-1; perhaps TRBD1 as D (5 bases). V was clipped by 4 bases and J by 0 bases, with 8 bases between them. This CDR3 contains 14 residues. Germline-derived CDR1 and CDR2 are SGHRS and YFSETQ.

J is TRBJ2-1 and V is TRBV9; no firm D call. CDR1 and CDR2 (germline): SGDLS, YYNGEE. V was pared by 3 bases and J by 5 bases, with 9 bases between. This CDR3 contains 13 residues. This CDR3 is CASSALQHNEQFF. In DNA, the CDR3 is TGTGCCAGCAGCGCCCTACAACACAATGAGCAGTTCTTC.

This clonotype was seen ten or more times. The chain employs TRBV20-1 and TRBJ2-4; D gene unclear. V shed 5 bases and J shed 0 bases, with 17 bases lying between them. The CDR3 runs 16 residues. Germline assignment: CDR1 DFQATT and CDR2 SNEGSKA (reference sequence). The DNA of the CDR3 is TGCAGTGCTCCCAGTACAGCCGACTTAGCCAAAAACATTCAGTACTTC. Translated: CSAPSTADLAKNIQYF.

The chain couples TRBV6-2 or TRBV6-3 to TRBJ2-1; 13 bases line up with TRBD2. The germline gives CDR1 MNHEY, CDR2 SVGEGT. This CDR3 has 15 residues. Unmatched junction bases numbered 4, after V lost 6 bases and J lost 5 bases. Here the CDR3 DNA reads TGTGCCAGCAGCCAAGGGACTAGCGGGAACAATGAGCAGTTCTTC. Its translation: CASSQGTSGNNEQFF.

The V call is TRBV11-3, the J call TRBJ2-1; TRBD2 might be the D (6 bases). CDR3 length: 15 amino acids. V lost 5 bases to trimming and J lost 2 bases, with 13 bases between them. Looked up from germline, CDR1 is SGHNT and CDR2 is YENEEA. CDR3 sequence reads: CASSPGTGPYNEQFF. The DNA for the CDR3 is TGTGCCAGCAGCCCCGGGACTGGACCCTACAATGAGCAGTTCTTC. Full variable domain (rest looked up from reference TRBV11-3 and TRBJ2-1): EAGVVQSPRYKIIEKKQPVAFWCNPISGHNTLYWYLQNLGQGPELLIRYENEEAVDDSQLPKDRFSAERLKGVDSTLKIQPAELGDSAVYLCASSPGTGPYNEQFFGPGTRLTVL.

This clonotype was counted many times. This chain connects TRBV7-2 to TRBJ2-1; unclear D gene. This CDR3 has 14 residues. Germline CDR1 reads SGHTA; CDR2 reads FQGNSA. Deletions cut 1 base from V and 4 bases from J, with 8 bases between. CDR3 loop: CASSLVLLYNEQFF. In nucleotides, the CDR3 is TGTGCCAGCAGCTTAGTTCTCCTTTACAATGAGCAGTTCTTC.

This clonotype was seen repeatedly, ten times or more. The chain couples TRBV6-2 or TRBV6-3 to TRBJ2-2, with TRBD1 matching over 7 bases. The CDR3 is 13 amino acids. Trimming cost V 7 bases and J 3 bases; bases outside gene matches: 2. Germline loops: CDR1 MNHEY, CDR2 SVGEGT. In DNA form, the CDR3 reads TGTGCCAGCAATACAGGGGACACCGGGGAGCTGTTTTTT. Residues: CASNTGDTGELFF.

By share of the sample, this clonotype is medium-sized. The CDR3 sequence is CSARKGLAGRNEQFF. The CDR3 region has the DNA TGCAGTGCTAGGAAAGGACTAGCGGGGAGAAATGAGCAGTTCTTC. The V and J genes are TRBV20-1 and TRBJ2-1; 12 bases fit TRBD2. There are 15 residues in the CDR3. Germline CDR1 DFQATT, CDR2 SNEGSKA (reference sequence). V gave up 3 bases and J gave up 7 bases; unmatched junction bases: 7.

This clonotype was counted between two and nine times. The chain has TRBV28 and TRBJ1-3; D ambiguous. Germline CDR1 is MDHEN and CDR2 is SYDVKM. The CDR3 is 13 residues long. Trimming shortened V by 5 bases and J by 0 bases, and 5 bases separated the two germline ends. This chain's CDR3 is CASSTSSGNTIYF. The DNA of the CDR3 is TGTGCCAGCAGTACTAGCTCTGGAAACACCATATATTTT.

V gene TRBV28 combines with J gene TRBJ2-7; 8 bases are shared with TRBD1. The germline gives CDR1 MDHEN, CDR2 SYDVKM. V was clipped by 6 bases and J by 2 bases; unmatched bases: 9. This CDR3 comprises 15 residues. In DNA, the CDR3 is TGTGCCAGCAGCGAAGCCGGGACAGGAGCCTACGAGCAGTACTTC. Its protein is CASSEAGTGAYEQYF.

Many counts were recorded for this clonotype. The chain employs TRBV29-1 and TRBJ1-2; D remains unclear. The germline V gene has CDR1 SQVTM and CDR2 ANQGSEA. CDR3 size: 12 residues. Trimming took off 1 base at V and 13 bases at J, with 16 bases between the two ends. The CDR3, as DNA: TGCAGCGTTGAAGGTCCTGAACGGGGATCCACCTTC. This codes for CSVEGPERGSTF. Looking up the rest from reference TRBV29-1 and TRBJ1-2 gives the full variable domain: SAVISQKPSRDICQRGTSLTIQCQVDSQVTMMFWYRQQPGQSLTLIATANQGSEATYESGFVIDKFPISRPNLTFSTLTVSNMSPEDSSIYLCSVEGPERGSTFGSGTRLTVV.

This chain uses TRBV20-1 with TRBJ2-7; D is unclear. Trimming removed 4 bases from V and 0 bases from J, with 16 bases in between. The germline V gene encodes CDR1 DFQATT and CDR2 SNEGSKA (reference sequence). CDR3 length: 15 residues. CDR3 sequence: CSAITGSVNSYEQYF. In nucleotides, the CDR3 is TGCAGTGCTATTACGGGCTCCGTGAACTCCTACGAGCAGTACTTC.

By sample share, this clonotype is medium-sized. The rearrangement joins TRBV10-3 to TRBJ2-3, with 8 bases lining up with TRBD2. Per the germline V gene, CDR1 is ENHRY and CDR2 is SYGVKD. The V gene end was trimmed by 11 bases and the J gene end by 1 base; junction bases not matched to a gene: 5. This CDR3 has 13 amino acids. The CDR3 spells CAPLAERTDTQYF. The CDR3 DNA reads as TGTGCCCCACTAGCGGAACGCACAGATACGCAGTATTTT.

This clonotype was observed at least ten times. The chain has TRBV14 and TRBJ2-1; D unresolved. V was clipped by 4 bases and J by 8 bases, with 12 bases between them. The CDR3 sequence is 13 residues long. Germline CDR1 SGHDN, CDR2 FVKESK. CDR3: CASSLNIVHEQFF. CDR3 coding DNA: TGTGCCAGCAGCCTGAATATTGTCCATGAGCAGTTCTTC.

The sample holds a few counts of this clonotype. V is TRBV18 and J is TRBJ2-2, with 9 positions matching TRBD1. This CDR3 has 15 amino acids. Per the germline V gene, CDR1 is KGHSH and CDR2 is LQKENI. After removal of 6 bases from V and 3 bases from J, the junction contained 5 bases not matched to a gene. This CDR3 reads CASSPRQGDTGELFF. CDR3 nucleotides: TGTGCCAGCTCGCCCCGACAGGGGGACACCGGGGAGCTGTTTTTT.

This clonotype has only a few counts. The genes are TRBV12-3 or TRBV12-4 and TRBJ1-3, with D perhaps matching TRBD1 (5 bases). This CDR3 contains 15 residues. V lost 6 bases and J lost 0, with 12 bases in between. The CDR3 DNA is TGTGCCAGCAGAGAGGGACCCCCCTCTGGAAACACCATATATTTT. Protein product: CASREGPPSGNTIYF.

This clonotype rates as medium-sized. The chain has TRBV9 and TRBJ2-7, with no clear D. CDR3 length: 16 amino acids. V was cut by 3 bases and J by 3 bases, with 19 bases left in between. Germline CDR1 is SGDLS and CDR2 is YYNGEE. CDR3 DNA: TGTGCCAGCAGCGAGAGTAGGGTAGCCGGAAACTACGAGCAGTACTTC. Protein product: CASSESRVAGNYEQYF.

This clonotype is judged medium-sized. This chain uses TRBV14 with TRBJ2-1; D remains unclear. Per the germline V gene, CDR1 is SGHDN and CDR2 is FVKESK. The CDR3 totals 14 residues. The V end lost 4 bases, the J end lost 4 bases, and 11 bases lay between the germline ends. CDR3 amino acids: CASSPQFPYNEQFF. As DNA, the CDR3 is TGTGCCAGCAGCCCCCAGTTTCCGTACAATGAGCAGTTCTTC.

Relative to its sample, this clonotype is medium-sized. The chain is built from TRBV4-3 and TRBJ2-3, with 8 bases identical to TRBD2. This CDR3 spans 18 amino acids. Germline trimming cut 1 base from V and 4 bases from J; bases unmatched to any gene: 13. Germline V gene sequence: CDR1 LGHNA, CDR2 YSLEER. The CDR3 DNA is TGCGCCAGCAGCCAAGTTCCGGGGACTAGGAGTCAGGCAGATACGCAGTATTTT. It specifies CASSQVPGTRSQADTQYF.

This clonotype was counted many times. The chain joins TRBV21-1 to TRBJ2-7; the table's D call, TRBD1, was not checked against the DNA. TRBV21-1 is deemed a pseudogene. The CDR3 loop spans 12 amino acids. This CDR3 reads CASSSKGGRGNF. The CDR3 DNA sequence: TGTGCCAGCAGCTCCAAAGGAGGCAGGGGCAACTTC.

This clonotype was recorded many times. In DNA form, the CDR3 reads TGTGCCAGCAGGGGGCAGGGGGCTAATCAGCCCCAGCATTTT. This encodes CASRGQGANQPQHF. The rearrangement uses TRBV12-3 or TRBV12-4 and TRBJ1-5; 8 nucleotides match TRBD1. Trimming took 6 bases from V and 4 from J; bases not matched to a gene: 5. This CDR3 region has 14 residues.

This clonotype has only a few counts. V gene TRBV9 combines with J gene TRBJ2-1; no clear D. The ends were cut back, 4 bases at V and 4 bases at J, with 12 bases in the middle. The CDR3 loop spans 14 amino acids. CDR1 and CDR2 (germline): SGDLS, YYNGEE. CDR3 sequence: CASSQSGQYNEQFF. CDR3 nucleotide sequence: TGTGCCAGCAGCCAAAGTGGGCAGTACAATGAGCAGTTCTTC.